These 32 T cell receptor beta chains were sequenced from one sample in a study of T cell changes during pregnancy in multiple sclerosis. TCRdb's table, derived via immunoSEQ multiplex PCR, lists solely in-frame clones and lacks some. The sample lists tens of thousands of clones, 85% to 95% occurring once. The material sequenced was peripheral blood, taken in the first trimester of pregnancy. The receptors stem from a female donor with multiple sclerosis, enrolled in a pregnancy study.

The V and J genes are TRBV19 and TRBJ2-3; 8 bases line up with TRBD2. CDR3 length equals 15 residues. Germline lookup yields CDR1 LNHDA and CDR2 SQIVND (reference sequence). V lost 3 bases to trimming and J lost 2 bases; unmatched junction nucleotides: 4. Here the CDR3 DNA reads TGTGCCAGTAGTATCGGCGGGGGGCTCACAGATACGCAGTATTTT. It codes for CASSIGGGLTDTQYF.

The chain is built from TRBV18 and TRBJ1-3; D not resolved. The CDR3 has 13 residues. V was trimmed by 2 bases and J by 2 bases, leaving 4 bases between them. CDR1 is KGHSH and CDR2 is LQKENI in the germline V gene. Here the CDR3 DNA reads TGTGCCAGCTCACCAGAGGCTGGAAACACCATATATTTT. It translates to CASSPEAGNTIYF. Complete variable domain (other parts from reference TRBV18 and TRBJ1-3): NAGVMQNPRHLVRRRGQEARLRCSPMKGHSHVYWYRQLPEEGLKFMVYLQKENIIDESGMPKERFSAEFPKEGPSILRIQQVVRGDSAAYFCASSPEAGNTIYFGEGSWLTVV.

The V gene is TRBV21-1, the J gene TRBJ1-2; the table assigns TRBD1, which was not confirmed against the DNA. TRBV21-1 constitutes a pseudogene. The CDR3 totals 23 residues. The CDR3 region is CASSKGGGGQVQMGKKSNYGYTF. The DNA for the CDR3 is TGTGCCAGCAGCAAAGGAGGCGGTGGACAAGTACAAATGGGGAAAAAATCTAACTATGGCTACACCTTC.

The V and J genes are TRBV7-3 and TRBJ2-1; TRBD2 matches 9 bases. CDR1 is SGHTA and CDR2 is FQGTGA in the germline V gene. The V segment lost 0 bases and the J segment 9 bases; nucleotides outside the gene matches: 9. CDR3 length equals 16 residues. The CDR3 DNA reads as TGTGCCAGCAGCTTAACTAGCGGGGGTCTTAGGGTTGAGCAGTTCTTC. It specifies CASSLTSGGLRVEQFF.

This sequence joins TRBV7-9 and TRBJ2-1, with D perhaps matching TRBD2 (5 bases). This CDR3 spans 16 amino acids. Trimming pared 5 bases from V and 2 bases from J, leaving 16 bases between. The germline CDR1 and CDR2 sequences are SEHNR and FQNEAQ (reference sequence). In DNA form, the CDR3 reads TGTGCCAGCAGCCCTGGACTCTTCATAACCTACAATGAGCAGTTCTTC. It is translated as CASSPGLFITYNEQFF.

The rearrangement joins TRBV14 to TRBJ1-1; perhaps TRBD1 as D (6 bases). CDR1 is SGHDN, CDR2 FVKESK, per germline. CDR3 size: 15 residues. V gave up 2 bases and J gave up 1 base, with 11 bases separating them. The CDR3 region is CASSQQGRWNTEAFF. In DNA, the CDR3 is TGTGCCAGCAGCCAACAGGGGCGTTGGAACACTGAAGCTTTCTTT.

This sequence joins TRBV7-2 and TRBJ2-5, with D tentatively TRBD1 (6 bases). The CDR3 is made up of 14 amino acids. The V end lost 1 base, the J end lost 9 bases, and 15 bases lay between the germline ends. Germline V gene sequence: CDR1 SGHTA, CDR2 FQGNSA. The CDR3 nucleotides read TGTGCCAGCAGCTTAGATCTGGTGCCAGGGGCCCAGTACTTC. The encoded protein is CASSLDLVPGAQYF.

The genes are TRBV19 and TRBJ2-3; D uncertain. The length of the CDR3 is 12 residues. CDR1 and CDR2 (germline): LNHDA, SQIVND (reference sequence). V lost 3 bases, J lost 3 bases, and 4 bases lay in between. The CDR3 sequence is CASSIQTDTQYF. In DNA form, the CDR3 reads TGTGCCAGTAGTATTCAAACAGATACGCAGTATTTT.

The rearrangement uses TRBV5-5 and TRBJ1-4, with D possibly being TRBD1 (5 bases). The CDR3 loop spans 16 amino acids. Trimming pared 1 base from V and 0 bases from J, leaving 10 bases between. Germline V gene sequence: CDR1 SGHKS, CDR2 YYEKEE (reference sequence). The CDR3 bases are TGTGCCAGCAGCTTGTATGAGACAGCAACTAATGAAAAACTGTTTTTT. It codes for CASSLYETATNEKLFF.

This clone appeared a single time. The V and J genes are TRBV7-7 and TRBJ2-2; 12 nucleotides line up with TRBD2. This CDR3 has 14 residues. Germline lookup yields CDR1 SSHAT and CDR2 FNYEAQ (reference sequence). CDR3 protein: CASEGLAGTGELFF. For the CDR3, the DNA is TGTGCTAGCGAGGGACTAGCGGGTACCGGGGAGCTGTTTTTT.

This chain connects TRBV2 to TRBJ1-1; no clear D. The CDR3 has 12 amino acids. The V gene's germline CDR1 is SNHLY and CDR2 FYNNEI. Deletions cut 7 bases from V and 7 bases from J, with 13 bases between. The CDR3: CASKPDKFEAFF. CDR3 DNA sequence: TGTGCCAGCAAACCAGACAAATTTGAAGCTTTCTTT.

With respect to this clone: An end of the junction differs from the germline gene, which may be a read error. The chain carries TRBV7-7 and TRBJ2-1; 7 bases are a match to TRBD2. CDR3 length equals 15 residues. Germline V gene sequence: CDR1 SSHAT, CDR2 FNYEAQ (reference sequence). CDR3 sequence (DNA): TGTGCTAGCAGCCCCCGGGGGGTTCTCTACAATGAGCAGTTCTTC. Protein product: CASSPRGVLYNEQFF.

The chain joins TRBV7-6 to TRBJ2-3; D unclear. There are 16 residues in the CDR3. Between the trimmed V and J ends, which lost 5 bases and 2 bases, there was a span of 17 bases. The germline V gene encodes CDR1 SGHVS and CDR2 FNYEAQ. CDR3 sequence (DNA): TGTGCCAGCAGCCAGACCATGCGAGGAGTCACAGATACGCAGTATTTT. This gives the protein CASSQTMRGVTDTQYF.

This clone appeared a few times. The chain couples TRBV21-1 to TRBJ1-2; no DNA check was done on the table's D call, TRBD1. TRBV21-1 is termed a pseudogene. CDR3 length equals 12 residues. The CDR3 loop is CASSFRTDGYTF. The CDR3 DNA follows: TGTGCCAGCAGCTTTCGGACAGATGGCTACACCTTC.

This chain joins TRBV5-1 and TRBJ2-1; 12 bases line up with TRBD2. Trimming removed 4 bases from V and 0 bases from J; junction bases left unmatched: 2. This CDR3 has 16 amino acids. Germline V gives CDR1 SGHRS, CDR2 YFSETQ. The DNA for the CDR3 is TGCGCCAGCAGCCTAGCGGGGGGGCACTCCTACAATGAGCAGTTCTTC. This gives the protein CASSLAGGHSYNEQFF.

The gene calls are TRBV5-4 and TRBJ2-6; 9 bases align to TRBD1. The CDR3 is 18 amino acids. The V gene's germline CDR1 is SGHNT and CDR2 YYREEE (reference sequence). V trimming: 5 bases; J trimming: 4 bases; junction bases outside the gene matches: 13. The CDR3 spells CASSPPGQGTLGANVLTF. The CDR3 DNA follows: TGTGCCAGCAGTCCGCCGGGACAGGGAACATTAGGGGCCAACGTCCTGACTTTC.

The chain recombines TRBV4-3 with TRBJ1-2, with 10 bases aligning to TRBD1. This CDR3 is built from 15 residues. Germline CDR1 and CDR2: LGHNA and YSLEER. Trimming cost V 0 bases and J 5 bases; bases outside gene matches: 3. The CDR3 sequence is CASSQEWGQGYGYTF. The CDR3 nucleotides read TGCGCCAGCAGCCAAGAGTGGGGACAGGGGTATGGCTACACCTTC.

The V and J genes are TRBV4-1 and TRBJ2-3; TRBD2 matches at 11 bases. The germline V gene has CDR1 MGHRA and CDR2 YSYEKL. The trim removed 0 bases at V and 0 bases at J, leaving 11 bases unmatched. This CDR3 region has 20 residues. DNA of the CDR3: TGCGCCAGCAGCCAAGAATATGTACTAGCGGGGGCCTCCAGCACAGATACGCAGTATTTT. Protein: CASSQEYVLAGASSTDTQYF.

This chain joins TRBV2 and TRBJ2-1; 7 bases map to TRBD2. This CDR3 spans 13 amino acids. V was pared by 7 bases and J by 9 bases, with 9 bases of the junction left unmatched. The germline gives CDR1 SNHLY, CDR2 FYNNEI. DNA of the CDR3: TGTGCCAGCACCGACCGGGGGGAGGGTGAGCAGTTCTTC. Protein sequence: CASTDRGEGEQFF.

CDR3 region: CASSLTGVSNSPLHF. CDR3 DNA sequence: TGTGCCAGCAGTCTGACAGGGGTTTCTAATTCACCCCTCCACTTT. The chain has TRBV25-1 and TRBJ1-6; 8 bases match TRBD1. The junction had 6 bases not matched to a gene; V was cut back by 5 bases and J by 6 bases. CDR3 length equals 15 residues. Looked up from germline, CDR1 is MGHDK and CDR2 is SYGVNS. Together with reference TRBV25-1 and TRBJ1-6, the CDR3 gives the full variable domain: EADIYQTPRYLVIGTGKKITLECSQTMGHDKMYWYQQDPGMELHLIHYSYGVNSTEKGDLSSESTVSRIRTEHFPLTLESARPSHTSQYLCASSLTGVSNSPLHFGNGTRLTVT.

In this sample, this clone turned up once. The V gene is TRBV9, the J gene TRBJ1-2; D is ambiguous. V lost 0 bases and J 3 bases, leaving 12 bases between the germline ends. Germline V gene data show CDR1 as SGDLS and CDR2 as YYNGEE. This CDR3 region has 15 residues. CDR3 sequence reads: CASSVDGERDYGYTF. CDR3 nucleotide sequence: TGTGCCAGCAGCGTAGATGGGGAGAGGGACTATGGCTACACCTTC.

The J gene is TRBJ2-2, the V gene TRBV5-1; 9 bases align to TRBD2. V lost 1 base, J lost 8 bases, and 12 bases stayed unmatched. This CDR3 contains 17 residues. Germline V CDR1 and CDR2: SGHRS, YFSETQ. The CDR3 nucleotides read TGCGCCAGCAGCTTGCAGCGGGGGGCGGCCACTCGTGGGGAGCTGTTTTTT. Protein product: CASSLQRGAATRGELFF.

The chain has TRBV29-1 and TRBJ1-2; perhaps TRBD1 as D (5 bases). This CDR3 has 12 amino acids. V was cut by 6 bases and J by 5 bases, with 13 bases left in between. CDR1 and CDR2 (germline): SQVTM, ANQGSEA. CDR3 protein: CSVGLGLYGYTF. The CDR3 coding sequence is TGCAGCGTGGGCCTGGGGCTATATGGCTACACCTTC. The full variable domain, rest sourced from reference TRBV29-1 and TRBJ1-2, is SAVISQKPSRDICQRGTSLTIQCQVDSQVTMMFWYRQQPGQSLTLIATANQGSEATYESGFVIDKFPISRPNLTFSTLTVSNMSPEDSSIYLCSVGLGLYGYTFGSGTRLTVV.

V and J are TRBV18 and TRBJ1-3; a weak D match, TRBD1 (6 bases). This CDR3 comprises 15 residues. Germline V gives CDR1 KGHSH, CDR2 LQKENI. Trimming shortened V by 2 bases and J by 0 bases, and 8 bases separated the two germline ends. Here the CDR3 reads CASSPRDTSGNTIYF. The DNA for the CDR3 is TGTGCCAGCTCACCAAGGGACACCTCTGGAAACACCATATATTTT.

For the CDR3, the DNA is TGCAGCACGACCGGGACAGGGGGGTACGAGCAGTACTTC. Protein: CSTTGTGGYEQYF. The rearrangement links TRBV29-1 to TRBJ2-7, with 11 bases fitting TRBD1. J lost 4 bases, V lost 8 bases, and 7 bases had no gene match. CDR3 length: 13 residues. Per the germline V gene, CDR1 is SQVTM and CDR2 is ANQGSEA.

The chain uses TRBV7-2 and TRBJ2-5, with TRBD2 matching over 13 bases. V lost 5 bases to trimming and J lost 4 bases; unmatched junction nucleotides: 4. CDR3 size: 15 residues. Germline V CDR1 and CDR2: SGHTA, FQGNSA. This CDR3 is CASSRTSGGGETQYF. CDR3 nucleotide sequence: TGTGCCAGCAGCCGGACTAGCGGGGGCGGAGAGACCCAGTACTTC.

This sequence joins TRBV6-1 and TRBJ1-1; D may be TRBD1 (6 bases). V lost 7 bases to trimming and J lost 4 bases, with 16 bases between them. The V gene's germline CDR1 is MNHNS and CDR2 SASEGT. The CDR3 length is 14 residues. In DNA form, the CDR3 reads TGTGCCAGCACCATACAGGGTTTGGGCACTGAAGCTTTCTTT. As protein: CASTIQGLGTEAFF.

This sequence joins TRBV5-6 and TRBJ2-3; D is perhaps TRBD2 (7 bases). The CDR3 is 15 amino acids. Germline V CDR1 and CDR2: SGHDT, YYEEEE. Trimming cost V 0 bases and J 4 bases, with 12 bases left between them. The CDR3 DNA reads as TGTGCCAGCAGCTTGGTTCGGGGGGCGGCAGATACGCAGTATTTT. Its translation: CASSLVRGAADTQYF.

Here the CDR3 reads CAIVTPGDSRANYGYTF. CDR3 nucleotide sequence: TGTGCCATCGTAACCCCCGGCGACTCTCGAGCTAACTATGGCTACACCTTC. The V call is TRBV5-4, the J call TRBJ1-2; D unclear. This CDR3 is built from 17 residues. CDR1 and CDR2 (germline): SGHNT, YYREEE (reference sequence). Trimming took 9 bases from V and 0 from J, leaving 24 bases between them.

Written as DNA, the CDR3 is TGTGCCAGCAGACTTAGGTTCCGGACAGGGGCCTACGAGCAGTACTTC. Residues: CASRLRFRTGAYEQYF. The rearrangement uses TRBV5-6 and TRBJ2-5; 9 bases line up with TRBD1. With the DNA end fitting TRBJ2-7 better, the J assignment may be wrong. The CDR3 is 16 amino acids. The germline gives CDR1 SGHDT, CDR2 YYEEEE.

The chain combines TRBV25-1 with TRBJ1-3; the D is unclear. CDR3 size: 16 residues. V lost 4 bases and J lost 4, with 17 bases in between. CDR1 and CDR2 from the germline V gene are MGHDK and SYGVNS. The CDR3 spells CASSVLLPVAGNTIYF. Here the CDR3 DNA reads TGTGCCAGCAGTGTCCTCCTCCCGGTAGCCGGAAACACCATATATTTT. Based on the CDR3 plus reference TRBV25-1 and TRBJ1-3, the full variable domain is EADIYQTPRYLVIGTGKKITLECSQTMGHDKMYWYQQDPGMELHLIHYSYGVNSTEKGDLSSESTVSRIRTEHFPLTLESARPSHTSQYLCASSVLLPVAGNTIYFGEGSWLTVV.

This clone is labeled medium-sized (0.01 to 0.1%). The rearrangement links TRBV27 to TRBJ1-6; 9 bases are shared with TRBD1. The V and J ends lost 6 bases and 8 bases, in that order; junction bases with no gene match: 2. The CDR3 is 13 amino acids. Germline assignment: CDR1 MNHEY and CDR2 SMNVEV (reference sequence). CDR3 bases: TGTGCCAGCAGCTACAGGGGGCATTCACCCCTCCACTTT. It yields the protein CASSYRGHSPLHF.